The rows below give T cell receptor beta chains drawn from one sample of a study of cytomegalovirus exposure and HLA in healthy donors. Assay used: immunoSEQ multiplex PCR; TCRdb lists only in-frame clones, some missing. The table lists 70,000 to 90,000 clones, more than 70% of them singletons, with 2% to 2.5% in the top ten. Material for sequencing was PBMCs. These receptors were collected from a man in his forties in good health and CMV-seronegative. CDR3s include the opening cysteine and the closing phenylalanine or tryptophan. Clone size is stated in some rows and not others, as once, few, many or a class when expanded.

v_gene	j_gene	abundance	CDR3aa
TRBV13	TRBJ1-5	NA	CASSVGQGAGQPQHF
TRBV9	TRBJ1-1	NA	CASSVAPGANTEAFF
TRBV30	TRBJ2-7	NA	CAWSVPWGGLGEQYF
TRBV20-1	TRBJ2-7	NA	CSARRKWQYF
TRBV6-6	TRBJ2-7	once	CASSFQAYEQYF
TRBV28	TRBJ2-3	few	CASSTGTRFIDTQYF
TRBV7-8	TRBJ2-7	NA	CASSPRYEQYF
TRBV28	TRBJ1-5	NA	CASSHTRGAGQPQHF
TRBV29-1	TRBJ1-1	NA	CSVGPLMNTEAFF
TRBV5-1	TRBJ2-1	NA	CASSFSSGGNNEQFF
TRBV7-2	TRBJ1-1	NA	CASSLDRTFEAFF
TRBV29-1	TRBJ2-7	NA	CSVTGTESYEQYF
TRBV20-1	TRBJ2-3	NA	CSAAREDTQYF
TRBV28	TRBJ1-4	NA	CASSQPGTTNEKLFF
TRBV6-5	TRBJ1-6	NA	CASRRQGAQSPLHF
TRBV6-4	TRBJ1-5	NA	CASLTRRVGIQPQHF
TRBV11-3	TRBJ1-5	NA	CASSLGAAYSNQPQHF
TRBV28	TRBJ2-5	NA	CASRIRGQETQYF
TRBV28	TRBJ1-5	once	CASSRRQGQGLQPQHF
TRBV2	TRBJ2-2	NA	CASSETSGGAGELFF
TRBV18	TRBJ1-1	NA	CASSPPRQDTEAFF
TRBV28	TRBJ2-7	NA	CASSFPRTPNSYEQYF
TRBV2	TRBJ2-5	NA	CASSEGEKETQYF
TRBV19	TRBJ1-4	NA	CASSIVDEKLFF
TRBV9	TRBJ2-7	NA	CASSSETGKPYEQYF
TRBV19	TRBJ1-5	NA	CASSIGRASNQPQHF
TRBV7-6	TRBJ1-1	few	CASSPGLAGITEAFF
TRBV4-2	TRBJ1-6	NA	CASRLMGNSPLHF
TRBV5-1	TRBJ2-7	NA	CASSFGATEQYF
TRBV7-9	TRBJ1-1	NA	CASSLNREAFF
TRBV27	TRBJ1-1	NA	CASSFTGGWGTEAFF
TRBV4-1	TRBJ2-3	once	CASSQGQGAIDTQYF
TRBV15	TRBJ1-3	NA	CATSSPEGSYLGNTIYF
TRBV28	TRBJ1-5	NA	CASIPSVGGVGQPQHF
TRBV5-1	TRBJ2-5	few	CASSMGQGGLTQYF
TRBV6-1	TRBJ1-1	NA	CASSEPGAANTEAFF